The 31 T cell receptor beta chains given below trace back to one sample, sequenced in a study of shared clonotypes between healthy human individuals. Method: immunoSEQ multiplex PCR; TCRdb's copy keeps in-frame clones and lacks some. The table records about 1.1 million clones, approximately 75% of them present only once. Sequences were obtained from memory CD4+ T cells from PBMCs. As to subset: CD45RA-negative fraction. The source is a man between 18 and 35 years old in good health. Some clones in this sample may be carry-over from other donors' samples.

This clone was found once. In DNA, the CDR3 is TGTGCCAGCAGCTTAACGGCGGCAGGGGGCTCCTACGAGCAGTACTTC. It yields the protein CASSLTAAGGSYEQYF. This chain connects TRBV7-3 to TRBJ2-7, with 7 bases matching TRBD1. This CDR3 comprises 16 residues. J gave up 0 bases and V 0 bases, and 5 bases lay outside the gene matches. The germline gives CDR1 SGHTA, CDR2 FQGTGA.

As concerns this clone: The germline gene is not matched at one end of the junction; a read error may be the cause. The V gene is TRBV7-8, the J gene TRBJ2-1; 8 bases are a match to TRBD1. Germline V gene sequence: CDR1 SGHVS, CDR2 FQNEAQ. This CDR3 comprises 10 residues. In DNA, the CDR3 is TGTGCCAGCAGCCGGGACAGGATGATCTTC. It codes for CASSRDRMIF.

The rearrangement links TRBV28 to TRBJ1-4; TRBD1 is a possible D gene (6 bases). This CDR3 has 16 residues. Germline V lookup: CDR1 MDHEN, CDR2 SYDVKM. Trimming removed 3 bases at V and 0 bases at J, with 11 bases between. The CDR3 sequence: CASSFSGAATNEKLFF. The DNA for the CDR3 is TGTGCCAGCAGTTTCTCGGGGGCTGCAACTAATGAAAAACTGTTTTTT.

The chain has TRBV28 and TRBJ2-3; D gene uncertain. Germline CDR1 reads MDHEN; CDR2 reads SYDVKM. The CDR3 contains 14 residues. V dropped 8 bases and J dropped 4 bases, with 16 bases sitting between them. DNA of the CDR3: TGTGCCAGCGGCTCGGGCGGTTGGGCAGATACGCAGTATTTT. Encoded protein: CASGSGGWADTQYF.

A note on this clone: One base away lies a much larger clone, so this may be a sequencing read error. Other DNA sequences of this sample code for an identical CDR3. This chain's CDR3 is CASSHQETQYF. The CDR3, as DNA: TGTGCCAGCAGTCACCAAGAGACCCAGTACTTC. This chain uses TRBV6-6 with TRBJ2-5; no reliable D call. Germline CDR1 and CDR2: MNHNY and SVGAGI (reference sequence). The CDR3 loop spans 11 amino acids. V dropped 5 bases and J dropped 0 bases, with 1 base sitting between them.

This chain joins TRBV20-1 and TRBJ2-7, with 8 bases fitting TRBD2. V trimming: 3 bases; J trimming: 6 bases; junction bases outside the gene matches: 1. This CDR3 is 11 amino acids long. The germline CDR1 and CDR2 sequences are DFQATT and SNEGSKA (reference sequence). The CDR3 region has the DNA TGCAGTGCTAGGACTAGCGCCGAGCAGTACTTC. This gives the protein CSARTSAEQYF.

The rearrangement links TRBV18 to TRBJ2-5; TRBD2 is a possible D gene (5 bases). There are 13 residues in the CDR3. The ends were cut back, 5 bases at V and 3 bases at J, with 10 bases in the middle. Germline CDR1 is KGHSH and CDR2 is LQKENI. Here the CDR3 reads CASSTGLEETQYF. CDR3 in DNA: TGTGCCAGCTCAACCGGACTGGAAGAGACCCAGTACTTC.

As for this clone: Different DNA sequences within this sample yield the same CDR3. The V call is TRBV9, the J call TRBJ2-1; D might be TRBD2 (6 bases). The CDR3 covers 13 residues. Germline values: CDR1 SGDLS, CDR2 YYNGEE. V was pared by 0 bases and J by 7 bases, with 8 bases between. The CDR3 protein is CASSVGLANEQFF. CDR3 DNA: TGTGCCAGCAGCGTAGGGCTAGCGAATGAGCAGTTCTTC.

Comments on this clone: At the DNA level, this CDR3 is encoded by other sequences in the same sample as well. This sequence joins TRBV5-1 and TRBJ2-5; possibly TRBD1 for D (6 bases). Germline lookup yields CDR1 SGHRS and CDR2 YFSETQ. The CDR3 has 15 residues. Trimming took 0 bases from V and 4 from J, leaving 13 bases between them. The CDR3 loop is CASSLVGSRGETQYF. The CDR3 DNA reads TGCGCCAGCAGCTTGGTGGGGAGCAGGGGAGAGACCCAGTACTTC.

The chain uses TRBV7-2 and TRBJ2-4, with a possible D match to TRBD2 (5 bases). The germline V and J ends were trimmed by 4 bases and 7 bases, with 11 bases remaining between them. The CDR3 length is 13 residues. From germline, CDR1 is SGHTA and CDR2 FQGNSA. DNA of the CDR3: TGTGCCAGCAGCTCAGCGGCACGGAACATTCAGTACTTC. Amino acid sequence: CASSSAARNIQYF.

This chain joins TRBV5-1 and TRBJ2-7; tentative D call: TRBD2 (5 bases). The CDR3 extends over 14 amino acids. V was trimmed by 3 bases and J by 1 base, leaving 11 bases between them. Germline V gives CDR1 SGHRS, CDR2 YFSETQ. CDR3 sequence reads: CASSSRADSYEQYF. In nucleotides, the CDR3 is TGCGCCAGCAGCTCGCGGGCGGATTCCTACGAGCAGTACTTC. The entire variable domain, with the rest obtained from reference TRBV5-1 and TRBJ2-7, is as follows: KAGVTQTPRYLIKTRGQQVTLSCSPISGHRSVSWYQQTPGQGLQFLFEYFSETQRNKGNFPGRFSGRQFSNSRSEMNVSTLELGDSALYLCASSSRADSYEQYFGPGTRLTVT.

This CDR3 is CASSNHYRDEQYF. For the CDR3, the DNA is TGTGCCAGCAGCAACCACTACAGGGACGAGCAGTACTTC. The V call is TRBV7-2, the J call TRBJ2-7, with TRBD1 as a possible D gene (6 bases). Germline assignment: CDR1 SGHTA and CDR2 FQGNSA. The CDR3 covers 13 residues. V lost 5 bases to trimming and J lost 5 bases, with 13 bases between them.

The chain uses TRBV7-2 and TRBJ1-1; D gene uncertain. The germline CDR1 and CDR2 sequences are SGHTA and FQGNSA. Deletions cut 7 bases from V and 1 base from J, with 10 bases between. CDR3 length: 13 amino acids. The CDR3 loop is CASTTMANTEAFF. The CDR3 nucleotides read TGTGCCAGCACCACGATGGCGAACACTGAAGCTTTCTTT.

The rearrangement joins TRBV9 to TRBJ2-5; 7 bases are a match to TRBD1. The V gene end was trimmed by 3 bases and the J gene end by 6 bases; junction bases not matched to a gene: 5. The CDR3 totals 13 residues. The V gene's germline CDR1 is SGDLS and CDR2 YYNGEE. The CDR3 DNA reads as TGTGCCAGCAGCGGGGGACAGTTCCAGACCCAGTACTTC. Amino acid sequence: CASSGGQFQTQYF.

The chain combines TRBV4-2 with TRBJ2-3; 9 positions agree with TRBD2. V shed 1 base, J shed 2 bases, and the junction held 4 bases outside the gene matches. The CDR3 sequence is 16 residues long. The germline CDR1 and CDR2 sequences are LGHNA and YNFKEQ. The CDR3 sequence is CASSQGLAGFTDTQYF. In nucleotides, the CDR3 is TGTGCCAGCAGCCAAGGGCTAGCGGGGTTCACAGATACGCAGTATTTT.

This clone was seen many times. CDR3 sequence: CASSYSLEAAGELFF. The CDR3 DNA reads TGTGCCAGCAGTTACTCGCTGGAGGCGGCCGGGGAGCTGTTTTTT. The V call is TRBV6-6, the J call TRBJ2-2; a possible D gene is TRBD2 (5 bases). The germline V gene has CDR1 MNHNY and CDR2 SVGAGI (reference sequence). V was pared by 0 bases and J by 6 bases, with 11 bases between. The CDR3 length is 15 residues.

The gene calls are TRBV28 and TRBJ1-1, with 12 bases matching TRBD1. Germline V CDR1 and CDR2: MDHEN, SYDVKM. V was clipped by 2 bases and J by 0 bases; unmatched bases: 4. The CDR3 is made up of 17 amino acids. CDR3 region: CASSLRDRGPMNTEAFF. In nucleotides, the CDR3 is TGTGCCAGCAGTTTAAGGGACAGGGGGCCCATGAACACTGAAGCTTTCTTT.

The chain couples TRBV27 to TRBJ1-2, with 8 bases aligning to TRBD1. This CDR3 has 14 amino acids. Losses at the gene ends were 6 bases for V and 4 bases for J; bases not matched to a gene: 7. The V gene's germline CDR1 is MNHEY and CDR2 SMNVEV (reference sequence). For the CDR3, the DNA is TGTGCCAGCAGACCCCGGACAGGGTCCTATGGCTACACCTTC. It codes for CASRPRTGSYGYTF.

The rearrangement joins TRBV4-3 to TRBJ2-3; D remains ambiguous. CDR3 length: 15 residues. Germline-derived CDR1 and CDR2 are LGHNA and YSLEER. The V end was cut by 1 base, the J end by 1 base, with 9 bases between. CDR3 amino acids: CASSQVSPGTDTQYF. The CDR3 DNA sequence: TGCGCCAGCAGCCAAGTATCCCCCGGCACAGATACGCAGTATTTT.

The chain couples TRBV7-8 to TRBJ2-2; no reliable D call. This CDR3 spans 15 amino acids. In germline, CDR1 is SGHVS, CDR2 FQNEAQ. V was shortened by 5 bases and J by 0 bases, with 10 bases between the two germline ends. The DNA of the CDR3 is TGTGCCAGCAGCCTTTTCAGACCGAACACCGGGGAGCTGTTTTTT. Translated, it gives CASSLFRPNTGELFF.

This chain connects TRBV7-9 to TRBJ2-5; TRBD1 or TRBD2 may be the D gene (5 bases each). The CDR3 covers 14 residues. Germline V gene sequence: CDR1 SEHNR, CDR2 FQNEAQ (reference sequence). Trimming left V 8 bases short and J 2 bases short, with 15 bases between. DNA for the CDR3: TGTGCCAGCGGACCGGGACGGACACAAGAGACCCAGTACTTC. Translating gives CASGPGRTQETQYF.

This clone was observed at least ten times. The chain uses TRBV7-9 and TRBJ2-7, with TRBD1 matching over 10 bases. The CDR3 contains 13 residues. J was trimmed by 6 bases and V by 8 bases; bases with no gene match: 7. CDR1 is SEHNR, CDR2 FQNEAQ, per germline (reference sequence). CDR3 amino acids: CASGRDRGGEQYF. The CDR3 DNA reads TGTGCCAGCGGCAGGGACAGGGGCGGCGAGCAGTACTTC.

This sequence joins TRBV5-1 and TRBJ2-6; 8 positions agree with TRBD1. V was clipped by 3 bases and J by 1 base; unmatched bases: 9. CDR1 is SGHRS, CDR2 YFSETQ, per germline. The CDR3 has 18 residues. CDR3 DNA: TGCGCCAGCAGCTCCCCCGGGCAGGGGGCTTCTGGGGCCAACGTCCTGACTTTC. This codes for CASSSPGQGASGANVLTF. Variable domain in full (rest from reference TRBV5-1 and TRBJ2-6): KAGVTQTPRYLIKTRGQQVTLSCSPISGHRSVSWYQQTPGQGLQFLFEYFSETQRNKGNFPGRFSGRQFSNSRSEMNVSTLELGDSALYLCASSSPGQGASGANVLTFGAGSRLTVL.

The CDR3 sequence: CANRGGSGNTIYF. The CDR3 DNA sequence: TGTGCCAACCGGGGGGGCTCTGGAAACACCATATATTTT. The V call is TRBV6-4, the J call TRBJ1-3; D might be TRBD1 (5 bases). Germline CDR1 is MRHNA and CDR2 is SNTAGT. V lost 10 bases, J lost 0 bases, and 10 bases lay in between. The CDR3 is 13 residues long.

This clone was seen a few times. The rearrangement uses TRBV18 and TRBJ1-3; D ambiguous. The CDR3 extends over 16 amino acids. CDR1 and CDR2 (germline): KGHSH, LQKENI. Trimming left V 0 bases short and J 2 bases short, with 11 bases between. The CDR3 region has the DNA TGTGCCAGCTCACCACCTATTTCTGGACCTGGAAACACCATATATTTT. Amino acids: CASSPPISGPGNTIYF.

The V and J genes are TRBV5-5 and TRBJ2-2, with D uncertain. This CDR3 spans 16 amino acids. From germline, CDR1 is SGHKS and CDR2 YYEKEE (reference sequence). The V gene lost 2 bases and the J gene lost 0 bases, with 11 bases spanning the gap. CDR3 amino acids: CASSFQPIANTGELFF. The CDR3 bases are TGTGCCAGCAGCTTCCAGCCGATAGCGAACACCGGGGAGCTGTTTTTT.

The chain employs TRBV30 and TRBJ2-6, with D maybe TRBD1 (5 bases). The V end was cut by 0 bases, the J end by 4 bases, with 10 bases between. CDR3 size: 15 residues. CDR1 is GTSNPN and CDR2 is SVGIG in the germline V gene (reference sequence). CDR3 nucleotides: TGTGCCTGGAGTGTAGCAGGGCTCGGGGCCAACGTCCTGACTTTC. Translation: CAWSVAGLGANVLTF.

The chain employs TRBV28 and TRBJ1-2, with D unclear. The ends were cut back, 7 bases at V and 8 bases at J, with 11 bases in the middle. The CDR3 is made up of 11 amino acids. The germline V gene encodes CDR1 MDHEN and CDR2 SYDVKM. In DNA, the CDR3 is TGTGCCAGCACCTCGTTTGGGGGCTACACCTTC. Its translation is CASTSFGGYTF.

This clone was detected only a few times. The chain is built from TRBV6-4 and TRBJ2-1; 8 bases align to TRBD2. Trimming took 7 bases from V and 4 from J; bases not matched to a gene: 12. The CDR3 totals 16 residues. Germline CDR1 reads MRHNA; CDR2 reads SNTAGT. CDR3 in DNA: TGTGCCAGCAAGGGGGAGGCGGGAGGAGCGTACAATGAGCAGTTCTTC. Translating gives CASKGEAGGAYNEQFF.

This clone appeared a few times. The genes are TRBV30 and TRBJ2-7; 12 bases agree with TRBD2. CDR3 length: 15 amino acids. Germline V gene data show CDR1 as GTSNPN and CDR2 as SVGIG (reference sequence). Trimming cost V 2 bases and J 4 bases; bases outside gene matches: 6. Written as DNA, the CDR3 is TGTGCCTGGAGTCCAGGAGGACTAGCGGGGTACGAGCAGTACTTC. This sequence encodes CAWSPGGLAGYEQYF.

The V call is TRBV1, the J call TRBJ1-2. TRBV1 is tagged as a pseudogene. This CDR3 is built from 13 residues. This chain's CDR3 is CTSSPERVDGYTF. For the CDR3, the DNA is TGCACCAGCAGCCCCGAGAGGGTGGATGGCTACACCTTC.